These 10 T cell receptor beta chains were all obtained from the same sample, sequenced in a study of T cell responses to AZD1222 COVID-19 vaccine. The data were produced by immunoSEQ multiplex PCR, yet TCRdb's version contains in-frame clones alone and is incomplete. Among some 150,000 clones, about 92% were seen once, and the ten largest hold about 3.8%. This specimen was peripheral blood, taken 28 days after the second AZD1222 dose. The origin of the receptors is an adult who received the AZD1222 COVID-19 vaccine.

This clone was recorded only once. The V gene is TRBV30, the J gene TRBJ2-5, with D tentatively TRBD1 (6 bases). CDR1 and CDR2 from the germline V gene are GTSNPN and SVGIG (reference sequence). CDR3 length: 11 amino acids. V lost 4 bases and J 3 bases, leaving 6 bases between the germline ends. The CDR3 here is CAWTGEETQYF. CDR3 bases: TGTGCCTGGACAGGGGAAGAGACCCAGTACTTC.

The rearrangement links TRBV7-2 to TRBJ2-7; 10 bases match TRBD2. Per germline, CDR1 SGHTA and CDR2 FQGNSA. The CDR3 has 17 amino acids. Unmatched junction bases numbered 10, after V lost 5 bases and J lost 0 bases. The CDR3 loop is CASSPSSSGGSSYEQYF. CDR3 coding DNA: TGTGCCAGCAGCCCGAGCTCTAGCGGGGGCAGCTCCTACGAGCAGTACTTC.

The chain uses TRBV29-1 and TRBJ2-7, with a weak D call TRBD1 (5 bases). There are 13 residues in the CDR3. V was clipped by 4 bases and J by 0 bases, with 10 bases between them. Germline V lookup: CDR1 SQVTM, CDR2 ANQGSEA. This CDR3 reads CSVGTSSSYEQYF. In DNA form, the CDR3 reads TGCAGCGTTGGGACATCAAGCTCCTACGAGCAGTACTTC.

This sequence joins TRBV10-3 and TRBJ2-3; D is possibly TRBD1 or TRBD2 (5 bases each). Trimming left V 6 bases short and J 6 bases short, with 16 bases between. CDR3 length equals 14 residues. Germline values: CDR1 ENHRY, CDR2 SYGVKD. CDR3 DNA sequence: TGTGCCATCAGGTTTACAGGCTCGGGGGATACGCAGTATTTT. Its protein product is CAIRFTGSGDTQYF.

This clone has just a few counts. Written as DNA, the CDR3 is TGTGCCAGCAGCTTGAAGGGCCCACCTGGGGGTGGCTACACCTTC. Translating gives CASSLKGPPGGGYTF. The V call is TRBV5-4, the J call TRBJ1-2; D is possibly TRBD1 (5 bases). V lost 1 base and J 7 bases, leaving 17 bases between the germline ends. CDR1 SGHNT and CDR2 YYREEE come from the germline V gene (reference sequence). The CDR3 has 15 residues.

The rearrangement joins TRBV12-3 or TRBV12-4 to TRBJ2-3, with TRBD2 matching over 10 bases. The CDR3 is 12 residues long. The J segment lost 9 bases and the V segment lost 6 bases, leaving 3 bases of the junction unmatched. CDR3 sequence: CASSRTSGTQYF. CDR3 sequence (DNA): TGTGCCAGCAGCCGGACTAGCGGAACGCAGTATTTT.

This chain joins TRBV28 and TRBJ2-2; TRBD2 matches 8 bases. This CDR3 is built from 15 residues. Germline loops: CDR1 MDHEN, CDR2 SYDVKM. The trim removed 4 bases at V and 5 bases at J, leaving 6 bases unmatched. Here the CDR3 DNA reads TGTGCCAGCAGTTCCCGCCGGGAGGGAACCGGGGAGCTGTTTTTT. It specifies CASSSRREGTGELFF. Together with reference TRBV28 and TRBJ2-2, the CDR3 gives the full variable domain: DVKVTQSSRYLVKRTGEKVFLECVQDMDHENMFWYRQDPGLGLRLIYFSYDVKMKEKGDIPEGYSVSREKKERFSLILESASTNQTSMYLCASSSRREGTGELFFGEGSRLTVL.

CDR3 sequence: CASSEYRVKGVGYTF. The DNA of the CDR3 is TGTGCCAGCAGTGAATATAGAGTGAAGGGGGTGGGCTACACCTTC. The chain combines TRBV6-1 with TRBJ1-2; perhaps TRBD1 as D (6 bases). From germline, CDR1 is MNHNS and CDR2 SASEGT. V lost 2 bases and J lost 8, with 18 bases in between. CDR3 length equals 15 residues.

CDR3 in amino acids: CASSLVLGSSGANVLTF. The CDR3, as DNA: TGTGCCAGCAGCTTAGTTCTGGGGAGCTCTGGGGCCAACGTCCTGACTTTC. This chain uses TRBV7-6 with TRBJ2-6, with D perhaps matching TRBD2 (5 bases). CDR3 length equals 17 residues. Germline CDR1 SGHVS, CDR2 FNYEAQ. The V end lost 1 base, the J end lost 0 bases, and 10 bases lay between the germline ends.

The chain links TRBV6-5 to TRBJ1-3; maybe TRBD1 (5 bases). Germline values: CDR1 MNHEY, CDR2 SVGAGI. V lost 0 bases to trimming and J lost 7 bases, with 10 bases between them. The CDR3 spans 14 residues. The CDR3 loop reads CASSYSDTRNTIYF. The CDR3 DNA follows: TGTGCCAGCAGTTACTCGGACACCAGGAACACCATATATTTT.